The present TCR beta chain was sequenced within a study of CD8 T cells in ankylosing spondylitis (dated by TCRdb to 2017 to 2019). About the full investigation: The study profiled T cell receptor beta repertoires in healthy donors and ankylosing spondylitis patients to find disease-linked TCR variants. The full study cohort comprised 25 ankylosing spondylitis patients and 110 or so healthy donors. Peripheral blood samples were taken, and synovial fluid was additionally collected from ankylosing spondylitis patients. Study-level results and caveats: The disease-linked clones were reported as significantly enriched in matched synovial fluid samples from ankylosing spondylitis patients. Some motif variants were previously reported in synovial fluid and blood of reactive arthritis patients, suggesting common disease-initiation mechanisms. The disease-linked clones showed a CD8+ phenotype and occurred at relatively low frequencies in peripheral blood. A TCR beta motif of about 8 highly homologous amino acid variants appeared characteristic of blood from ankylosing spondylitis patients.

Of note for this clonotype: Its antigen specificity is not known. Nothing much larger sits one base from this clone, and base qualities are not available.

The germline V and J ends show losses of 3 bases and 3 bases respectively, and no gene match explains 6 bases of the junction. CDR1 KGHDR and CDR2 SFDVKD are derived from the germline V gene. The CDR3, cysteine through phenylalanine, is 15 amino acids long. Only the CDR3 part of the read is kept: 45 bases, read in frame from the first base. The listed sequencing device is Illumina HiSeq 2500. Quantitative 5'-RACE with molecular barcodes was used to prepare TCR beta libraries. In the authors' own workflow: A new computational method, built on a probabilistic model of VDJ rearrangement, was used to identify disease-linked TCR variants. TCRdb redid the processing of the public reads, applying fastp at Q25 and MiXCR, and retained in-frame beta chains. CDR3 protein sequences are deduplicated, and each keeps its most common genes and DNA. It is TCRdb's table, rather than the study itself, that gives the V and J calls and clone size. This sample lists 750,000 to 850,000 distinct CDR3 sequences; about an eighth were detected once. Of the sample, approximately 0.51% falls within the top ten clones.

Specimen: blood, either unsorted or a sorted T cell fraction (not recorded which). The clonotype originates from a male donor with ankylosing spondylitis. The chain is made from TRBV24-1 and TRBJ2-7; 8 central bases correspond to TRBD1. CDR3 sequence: CATSDPGTGYYEQYF. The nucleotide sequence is TGTGCCACCAGTGATCCGGGGACAGGTTACTACGAGCAGTACTTC.